Below are 21 T cell receptor beta chains sequenced from a single sample in a study of cytomegalovirus exposure and HLA in healthy donors. The PCR used 60 Vbeta and 13 Jbeta primers. Assay used: immunoSEQ multiplex PCR; TCRdb lists only in-frame clones, some missing. This repertoire shows 99,000 or so clones, roughly three quarters found once; its top ten account for around 5.1%. The sequencing sample was made of PBMCs. These receptors all stem from a male donor in good health and CMV-seronegative.

In nucleotides, the CDR3 is TGCGCCAGCAGCTTTGACACGGACAGGGAGGCTTTCTTT. It yields the protein CASSFDTDREAFF. The chain employs TRBV5-1 and TRBJ1-1, with 8 positions matching TRBD1. In germline, CDR1 is SGHRS, CDR2 YFSETQ. There are 13 residues in the CDR3. With V trimmed by 2 bases and J by 11 bases, 8 bases remained unmatched.

The chain carries TRBV7-8 and TRBJ2-1; possibly TRBD1 for D (5 bases). V was cut by 1 base and J by 14 bases, with 18 bases left in between. Germline assignment: CDR1 SGHVS and CDR2 FQNEAQ. This CDR3 is 14 amino acids long. In DNA, the CDR3 is TGTGCCAGCAGCTTAGACACAGGTCTAGGTCCAGAGTTCTTC. As protein: CASSLDTGLGPEFF.

The chain employs TRBV7-9 and TRBJ2-2, with 7 bases fitting TRBD2. With V trimmed by 5 bases and J by 7 bases, 13 bases remained unmatched. Germline values: CDR1 SEHNR, CDR2 FQNEAQ (reference sequence). The CDR3 runs to 16 residues. This CDR3 reads CASSPPGLDRGGELFF. CDR3 in DNA: TGTGCCAGCAGCCCACCAGGACTAGATCGCGGCGGGGAGCTGTTTTTT.

This rearrangement joins TRBV19 to TRBJ2-1; D remains ambiguous. Germline lookup yields CDR1 LNHDA and CDR2 SQIVND (reference sequence). Trimming shortened V by 3 bases and J by 0 bases, and 6 bases separated the two germline ends. The CDR3 sequence is 14 residues long. This CDR3 reads CASSMPDSYNEQFF. The CDR3 DNA is TGTGCCAGTAGTATGCCAGACTCCTACAATGAGCAGTTCTTC. Looking up the rest from reference TRBV19 and TRBJ2-1 gives the full variable domain: DGGITQSPKYLFRKEGQNVTLSCEQNLNHDAMYWYRQDPGQGLRLIYYSQIVNDFQKGDIAEGYSVSREKKESFPLTVTSAQKNPTAFYLCASSMPDSYNEQFFGPGTRLTVL.

The sample holds many counts of this clone. The chain employs TRBV11-3 and TRBJ2-6, with a tentative D call TRBD1 (6 bases). The germline gives CDR1 SGHNT, CDR2 YENEEA. Trimming pared 5 bases from V and 3 bases from J, leaving 11 bases between. This CDR3 has 15 residues. CDR3 in DNA: TGTGCCAGCAGCAACACAGGGAGTGGGGCCAACGTCCTGACTTTC. This encodes CASSNTGSGANVLTF.

The V call is TRBV5-5, the J call TRBJ1-1; no definite D call. Germline V gene sequence: CDR1 SGHKS, CDR2 YYEKEE (reference sequence). V was trimmed by 5 bases and J by 1 base, leaving 12 bases between them. The length of the CDR3 is 14 residues. The CDR3 DNA follows: TGTGCCAGCAGTTCCCGAGGGAGGAACACTGAAGCTTTCTTT. Its translation: CASSSRGRNTEAFF.

The rearrangement uses TRBV30 and TRBJ1-5; D remains ambiguous. Germline V gives CDR1 GTSNPN, CDR2 SVGIG (reference sequence). The V end was cut by 5 bases, the J end by 3 bases, with 8 bases between. This CDR3 spans 12 amino acids. The CDR3 nucleotides are TGTGCCTGGGGGAGTACCAATCAGCCCCAGCATTTT. Its protein product is CAWGSTNQPQHF.

The V call is TRBV7-2, the J call TRBJ2-7; no clear D. The germline V gene encodes CDR1 SGHTA and CDR2 FQGNSA. The V and J ends lost 1 base and 3 bases respectively, with 7 bases between them. This CDR3 has 13 amino acids. DNA for the CDR3: TGTGCCAGCAGCTTAGGAGTAAACTACGAGCAGTACTTC. Amino acids: CASSLGVNYEQYF.

This clone has only a few counts. The gene calls are TRBV7-2 and TRBJ1-1; possibly TRBD1 for D (5 bases). Germline values: CDR1 SGHTA, CDR2 FQGNSA. V gave up 4 bases and J gave up 4 bases, with 10 bases separating them. This CDR3 is 13 amino acids long. The CDR3, as DNA: TGTGCCAGCAGCTCCAGGGTATTCACTGAAGCTTTCTTT. Translated, it gives CASSSRVFTEAFF.

Turning to this clone: At the DNA level, this CDR3 is encoded by other sequences in the same sample as well. The V and J genes are TRBV28 and TRBJ2-2, with 10 bases lining up with TRBD2. V shed 6 bases, J shed 5 bases, and the junction held 3 bases outside the gene matches. The CDR3 covers 14 residues. Germline values: CDR1 MDHEN, CDR2 SYDVKM. In DNA form, the CDR3 reads TGTGCCAGCAGACCGGGACTAGCGACCGGGGAGCTGTTTTTT. This translates into CASRPGLATGELFF.

The genes are TRBV30 and TRBJ1-5, with 8 bases lining up with TRBD1. This CDR3 spans 13 amino acids. V lost 6 bases to trimming and J lost 2 bases; unmatched junction nucleotides: 3. Germline CDR1 is GTSNPN and CDR2 is SVGIG (reference sequence). CDR3 in amino acids: CACSTGGNQPQHF. The CDR3 region has the DNA TGTGCCTGTTCGACAGGGGGCAATCAGCCCCAGCATTTT.

The J gene is TRBJ2-2, the V gene TRBV7-9; TRBD1 might be the D (6 bases). This CDR3 is built from 17 residues. CDR1 is SEHNR, CDR2 FQNEAQ, per germline (reference sequence). V was pared by 0 bases and J by 0 bases, with 11 bases between. The CDR3 reads CASSLAGAGSNTGELFF. The CDR3 region has the DNA TGTGCCAGCAGCTTAGCGGGGGCGGGCTCGAACACCGGGGAGCTGTTTTTT.

This clone occurred a few times. The chain links TRBV6-6 to TRBJ1-2, with 8 bases matching TRBD1. The J segment lost 3 bases and the V segment lost 6 bases, leaving 6 bases of the junction unmatched. Germline CDR1 reads MNHNY; CDR2 reads SVGAGI (reference sequence). The length of the CDR3 is 14 residues. The CDR3 is CASRETGQDYGYTF. The CDR3 bases are TGTGCCAGCAGAGAGACGGGACAGGACTATGGCTACACCTTC.

This clone was counted at least ten times. V usage is TRBV11-3 and J usage is TRBJ2-3, with 10 positions matching TRBD2. The CDR3 consists of 16 residues. Looked up from germline, CDR1 is SGHNT and CDR2 is YENEEA. V was pared by 6 bases and J by 1 base, with 7 bases of the junction left unmatched. The CDR3 loop is CASSSGTSEGTDTQYF. The DNA of the CDR3 is TGTGCCAGCAGTTCTGGGACTAGCGAGGGCACAGATACGCAGTATTTT.

The chain carries TRBV7-9 and TRBJ1-2; 8 bases map to TRBD1. CDR3 length: 15 residues. V lost 5 bases to trimming and J lost 4 bases; unmatched junction nucleotides: 9. Germline V CDR1 and CDR2: SEHNR, FQNEAQ (reference sequence). The CDR3 spells CASSPGTGQAYGYTF. The CDR3, as DNA: TGTGCCAGCAGCCCAGGGACAGGCCAGGCCTATGGCTACACCTTC.

The chain couples TRBV19 to TRBJ2-1; 9 bases are shared with TRBD2. Germline trimming cut 4 bases from V and 8 bases from J; bases unmatched to any gene: 6. In germline, CDR1 is LNHDA, CDR2 SQIVND (reference sequence). The CDR3 extends over 14 amino acids. Written as DNA, the CDR3 is TGTGCCAGTAGTAGCGGGAGGGAGTGGGATGAGCAGTTCTTC. Translated, it gives CASSSGREWDEQFF.

The chain employs TRBV18 and TRBJ1-1; TRBD1 is a possible D gene (6 bases). Trimming took off 6 bases at V and 10 bases at J, with 21 bases between the two ends. The CDR3 consists of 14 residues. Germline values: CDR1 KGHSH, CDR2 LQKENI. The CDR3 nucleotides are TGTGCCAGCTCCCCTATCACAGGGTCGGGGAGAGCTTTCTTT. The encoded protein is CASSPITGSGRAFF.

This chain links TRBV28 with TRBJ2-5; D unresolved. Near its end, the DNA agrees better with TRBJ2-7, so the J call may be wrong. Per germline, CDR1 MDHEN and CDR2 SYDVKM. There are 12 residues in the CDR3. In nucleotides, the CDR3 is TGTGCCAGCAGTTTACTTGCCTACGAGCAGTACTTC. It codes for CASSLLAYEQYF.

This clone was observed a handful of times. The J gene is TRBJ2-3, the V gene TRBV30; 9 bases map to TRBD2. Germline-derived CDR1 and CDR2 are GTSNPN and SVGIG (reference sequence). The CDR3 spans 18 residues. V trimming: 1 base; J trimming: 2 bases; junction bases outside the gene matches: 13. This CDR3 reads CAWSEGGFAGGTTDTQYF. The CDR3 DNA reads TGTGCCTGGAGTGAAGGGGGGTTTGCGGGAGGGACCACAGATACGCAGTATTTT.

This clone is a singleton in its sample. Compared with germline, one end of the junction differs, possibly owing to a read error. V usage is TRBV30 and J usage is TRBJ2-1, with 15 bases lining up with TRBD2. CDR1 and CDR2 (germline): GTSNPN, SVGIG (reference sequence). This CDR3 comprises 16 residues. The CDR3 sequence: CAWTSGRAASYNEQFF. In DNA, the CDR3 is TGTGCGTGGACTAGCGGGAGGGCCGCGTCCTACAATGAGCAGTTCTTC.

The rearrangement links TRBV6-1 to TRBJ1-5, with 7 bases lining up with TRBD1. V trimming: 6 bases; J trimming: 11 bases; junction bases outside the gene matches: 13. Germline CDR1 and CDR2: MNHNS and SASEGT. The CDR3 runs 14 residues. The CDR3 DNA is TGTGCCAGCAGGCGGGACAGCTTAAATTTGGCCCAGCATTTT. As protein: CASRRDSLNLAQHF.